The present entry profiles one T cell receptor beta chain with its context. Its antigen is currently unknown. Researchers used genomic DNA as the template to profile TCR beta VDJ and CDR3. TCRdb reprocessed the reads via MiXCR and lists one record per CDR3 protein. The data contain 150,000 to 200,000 distinct CDR3 sequences, around three fifths of them singletons. The record originates from a study of CD8+CD57+ T cells in acquired aplastic anemia. Study at large: Sorted CD4+ and CD8+ cells yielded roughly 3.2 ug of DNA on average.

Points from the study as a whole: Any difference that existed in CD8+ Simpson's diversity between patients and controls was not significant. Patients shared around 31 CD8+ CDR3 sequences with controls.

The CDR3 covers 13 residues. Between the trimmed V and J ends, which lost 5 bases and 7 bases, there was a span of 14 bases. Germline V gene data show CDR1 as ENHRY and CDR2 as SYGVKD. Sequencing was performed on sorted CD4+, CD8+, or CD8+CD57+ T cells (not recorded which) from PBMCs. The sequence was collected from a human donor with severe aplastic anemia or a healthy control (not recorded which). The V and J genes are TRBV10-3 and TRBJ1-1; perhaps TRBD1 as D (5 bases). CDR3 sequence reads: CAISSLVGGEAFF. The CDR3 coding sequence is TGTGCCATCAGTTCCTTGGTGGGGGGTGAAGCTTTCTTT.